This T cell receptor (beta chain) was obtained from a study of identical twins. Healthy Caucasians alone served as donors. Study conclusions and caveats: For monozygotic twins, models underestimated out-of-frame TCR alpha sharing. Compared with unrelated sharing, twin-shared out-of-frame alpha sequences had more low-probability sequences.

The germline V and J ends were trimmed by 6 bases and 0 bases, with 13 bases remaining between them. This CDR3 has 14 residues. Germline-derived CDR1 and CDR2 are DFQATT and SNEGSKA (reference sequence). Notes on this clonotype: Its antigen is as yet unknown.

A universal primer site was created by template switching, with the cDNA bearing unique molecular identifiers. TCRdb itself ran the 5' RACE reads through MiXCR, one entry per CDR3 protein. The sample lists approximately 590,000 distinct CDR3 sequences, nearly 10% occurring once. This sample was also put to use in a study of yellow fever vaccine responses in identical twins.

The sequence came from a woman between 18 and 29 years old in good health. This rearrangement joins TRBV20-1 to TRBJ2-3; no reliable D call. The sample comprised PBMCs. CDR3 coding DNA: TGCAGTGCAAGTAAGAGAATAAGCACAGATACGCAGTATTTT. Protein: CSASKRISTDTQYF.